These 5 T cell receptor beta chains originate from one sample sequenced in a study of blood T cells in healthy people across ages. The authors ran a second PCR of about 6 to 11 cycles using a sample-barcoded 5' primer and a J-beta primer mix. Each CDR3 protein is one row after TCRdb ran MiXCR on the 5' RACE reads. The data contain about 1.6 million distinct CDR3 sequences, 30% to 35% of them singletons. The sequencing input was blood. The receptor set was obtained from a woman in her twenties or thirties in good health.

This chain connects TRBV15 to TRBJ2-6, with D perhaps given as TRBD1 or TRBD2 (5 bases each). Germline values: CDR1 LNHNV, CDR2 YYDKDF (reference sequence). Trimming took off 1 base at V and 2 bases at J, with 9 bases between the two ends. The CDR3 has 16 amino acids. CDR3 loop: CATSRGRGPGANVLTF. In DNA, the CDR3 is TGTGCCACCAGCAGAGGACGGGGCCCTGGGGCCAACGTCCTGACTTTC.

At least ten counts were recorded for this clonotype. The J gene is TRBJ2-6, the V gene TRBV5-1; no reliable D call. Germline assignment: CDR1 SGHRS and CDR2 YFSETQ. This CDR3 comprises 15 residues. V lost 2 bases to trimming and J lost 2 bases, with 8 bases between them. CDR3 bases: TGCGCCAGCAGCTTTTTGGGCGCTGGGGCCAACGTCCTGACTTTC. This gives the protein CASSFLGAGANVLTF.

This sequence joins TRBV3-1 and TRBJ1-1; D unresolved. V was clipped by 1 base and J by 8 bases, with 11 bases between them. This CDR3 has 13 amino acids. Germline V gene sequence: CDR1 LGHDT, CDR2 YNNKEL (reference sequence). The CDR3 region has the DNA TGTGCCAGCAGCCAAGTGTCCCAGAAGGAAGCTTTCTTT. This gives the protein CASSQVSQKEAFF.

The V gene is TRBV4-1, the J gene TRBJ1-1; 9 bases agree with TRBD1. V trimming: 2 bases; J trimming: 1 base; junction bases outside the gene matches: 5. This CDR3 is 16 amino acids long. Germline V gives CDR1 MGHRA, CDR2 YSYEKL. The DNA for the CDR3 is TGCGCCAGCAGCCAACTACAGGGGGCAGGGAACACTGAAGCTTTCTTT. Amino acid sequence: CASSQLQGAGNTEAFF.

This chain connects TRBV7-3 to TRBJ2-7; perhaps TRBD1 as D (5 bases). Germline V gives CDR1 SGHTA, CDR2 FQGTGA. V gave up 2 bases and J gave up 4 bases, with 15 bases separating them. This CDR3 has 15 residues. This CDR3 is CASSLEPGKRYEQYF. CDR3 in DNA: TGTGCCAGCAGCTTAGAGCCAGGGAAAAGGTACGAGCAGTACTTC.